The 27 T cell receptor beta chains below come from one sample, sequenced in a study of cytomegalovirus exposure and HLA in healthy donors (dated by TCRdb to between 2016 and 2019). Libraries came from the immunoSEQ multiplex PCR assay. The multiplex PCR relied on a mix of 60 forward primers for TCR Vbeta segments and 13 reverse primers for TCR Jbeta segments. As stored in TCRdb, this immuneACCESS dataset retains in-frame rearrangements with V and J assigned. A fraction of the clones does not appear; measured against another copy, unresolved V genes explain less than half of the discrepancy, and the remainder lacks a known reason. The sample has about 90,000 clones on record, 65% to 85% of them singletons. The ten largest clones add up to around 2.3% of the sample. The sample consisted of PBMCs. The receptor set was obtained from a man aged 18-30 years in good health and CMV-seronegative.

In its sample, this clone was seen a few times. The chain is built from TRBV4-3 and TRBJ2-6; D perhaps matches TRBD1 (6 bases). Trimming left V 0 bases short and J 0 bases short, with 12 bases between. Germline CDR1 and CDR2: LGHNA and YSLEER. This CDR3 region has 18 residues. CDR3 in amino acids: CASSQDSGVTSGANVLTF. The CDR3 DNA is TGCGCCAGCAGCCAAGACTCAGGGGTAACCTCTGGGGCCAACGTCCTGACTTTC.

The chain is built from TRBV4-2 and TRBJ2-2; D is undetermined. Germline-derived CDR1 and CDR2 are LGHNA and YNFKEQ. V lost 4 bases, J lost 3 bases, and 12 bases lay in between. The CDR3 is 15 residues long. DNA for the CDR3: TGTGCCAGCAGCCCCACAAGTGTTGACACCGGGGAGCTGTTTTTT. Amino acid sequence: CASSPTSVDTGELFF.

Here the CDR3 DNA reads TGTGCCAGCGGAGAGGGTACCCGGGAGACCCAGTACTTC. Translation: CASGEGTRETQYF. The rearrangement links TRBV9 to TRBJ2-5; D is perhaps TRBD2 (5 bases). Germline V gene sequence: CDR1 SGDLS, CDR2 YYNGEE. Trimming shortened V by 7 bases and J by 5 bases, and 15 bases separated the two germline ends. There are 13 residues in the CDR3.

The chain couples TRBV14 to TRBJ1-2, with no clear D. Germline V lookup: CDR1 SGHDN, CDR2 FVKESK. V dropped 0 bases and J dropped 8 bases, with 10 bases sitting between them. The CDR3 runs 13 residues. The CDR3 region is CASSQDRRNGYTF. The CDR3 DNA is TGTGCCAGCAGCCAAGATAGGAGAAACGGCTACACCTTC.

This clone was seen more than once but under ten times. The chain recombines TRBV11-2 with TRBJ2-1; TRBD2 agrees at 9 bases. Germline assignment: CDR1 SGHAT and CDR2 FQNNGV. CDR3 length equals 16 residues. V lost 1 base to trimming and J lost 4 bases; unmatched junction nucleotides: 5. The CDR3 DNA reads TGTGCCAGCAGCTTAGCCCTAGCGGGACCTTACAATGAGCAGTTCTTC. This encodes CASSLALAGPYNEQFF. The full variable domain, completed using reference TRBV11-2 and TRBJ2-1, is EAGVAQSPRYKIIEKRQSVAFWCNPISGHATLYWYQQILGQGPKLLIQFQNNGVVDDSQLPKDRFSAERLKGVDSTLKIQPAKLEDSAVYLCASSLALAGPYNEQFFGPGTRLTVL.

V and J are TRBV5-4 and TRBJ2-5; the D gene is possibly TRBD1 (6 bases). Trimming removed 4 bases at V and 9 bases at J, with 16 bases between. CDR3 length equals 13 residues. Germline V gene sequence: CDR1 SGHNT, CDR2 YYREEE (reference sequence). CDR3 sequence reads: CASSRDRAGAQYF. In DNA, the CDR3 is TGTGCCAGCAGCCGCGACAGAGCAGGGGCCCAGTACTTC.

A remark on this clone: Other DNA sequences in the same sample also yield this CDR3. The chain recombines TRBV6-5 with TRBJ2-7, with D uncertain. In germline, CDR1 is MNHEY, CDR2 SVGAGI. The CDR3 is made up of 12 amino acids. V was cut by 2 bases and J by 4 bases, with 6 bases left in between. CDR3 loop: CASSYTGYEQYF. CDR3 in DNA: TGTGCCAGCAGTTACACGGGTTACGAGCAGTACTTC.

The chain uses TRBV6-5 and TRBJ1-3; D is ambiguous. The germline V gene has CDR1 MNHEY and CDR2 SVGAGI. The CDR3 totals 14 residues. Trimming removed 5 bases from V and 4 bases from J, with 12 bases in between. CDR3 in DNA: TGTGCCAGCAGTGGACGGGGATCCGGAAACACCATATATTTT. The encoded protein is CASSGRGSGNTIYF.

The V gene is TRBV5-1, the J gene TRBJ2-1, with D hard to call. The CDR3 covers 13 residues. From germline, CDR1 is SGHRS and CDR2 YFSETQ. Trimming took off 3 bases at V and 8 bases at J, with 12 bases between the two ends. In DNA form, the CDR3 reads TGCGCCAGCAGCTCTCTAAGACGGGATGAGCAGTTCTTC. It yields the protein CASSSLRRDEQFF.

In its sample, this clone was seen once. The V and J genes are TRBV2 and TRBJ2-1; TRBD1 is a possible D gene (7 bases). V lost 10 bases and J 12 bases, leaving 22 bases between the germline ends. This CDR3 is 13 amino acids long. Looked up from germline, CDR1 is SNHLY and CDR2 is FYNNEI. CDR3 sequence: CATQIGGAGGQFF. CDR3 DNA: TGTGCCACCCAGATAGGAGGGGCAGGGGGGCAGTTCTTC.

The V and J genes are TRBV29-1 and TRBJ1-5; D ambiguous. V was pared by 4 bases and J by 3 bases, with 13 bases between. Germline CDR1 and CDR2: SQVTM and ANQGSEA. The CDR3 spans 14 residues. CDR3 sequence reads: CSVGSTEPNQPQHF. The CDR3 bases are TGCAGCGTTGGTAGTACAGAGCCCAATCAGCCCCAGCATTTT.

The chain carries TRBV4-3 and TRBJ1-6; unclear D gene. CDR3 length: 17 amino acids. Germline V gene lookup returns CDR1 LGHNA and CDR2 YSLEER. V lost 0 bases and J lost 0, with 9 bases in between. CDR3 nucleotides: TGCGCCAGCAGCCAAGAGATTGTCAGCTCCTATAATTCACCCCTCCACTTT. This gives the protein CASSQEIVSSYNSPLHF.

The chain joins TRBV9 to TRBJ2-2; a weak D match, TRBD2 (5 bases). Per germline, CDR1 SGDLS and CDR2 YYNGEE. Trimming shortened V by 4 bases and J by 4 bases, and 17 bases separated the two germline ends. The CDR3 loop spans 16 amino acids. CDR3 protein: CASSPRGSGFTGELFF. The CDR3 bases are TGTGCCAGCAGCCCCCGAGGGAGCGGATTCACCGGGGAGCTGTTTTTT.

This clone was counted between two and nine times. This chain joins TRBV27 and TRBJ2-7, with 9 bases fitting TRBD2. After removal of 7 bases from V and 3 bases from J, the junction contained 7 bases not matched to a gene. Per the germline V gene, CDR1 is MNHEY and CDR2 is SMNVEV (reference sequence). This CDR3 region has 14 residues. This CDR3 is CASKRTSGFYEQYF. The CDR3 DNA follows: TGTGCCAGCAAGAGAACTAGCGGGTTCTACGAGCAGTACTTC.

The chain links TRBV6-1 to TRBJ2-7; 12 bases line up with TRBD2. CDR1 is MNHNS, CDR2 SASEGT, per germline. The CDR3 contains 17 residues. V lost 4 bases, J lost 4 bases, and 11 bases stayed unmatched. The CDR3 region has the DNA TGTGCCAGCAGTGCCCGCGCTAGCGGGAGGGCCGGGTACGAGCAGTACTTC. It translates to CASSARASGRAGYEQYF.

V is TRBV6-1 and J is TRBJ1-5; D is unclear. V gave up 8 bases and J gave up 1 base, with 12 bases separating them. CDR3 size: 14 residues. CDR1 and CDR2 (germline): MNHNS, SASEGT. The CDR3 reads CASHTTYSNQPQHF. For the CDR3, the DNA is TGTGCCAGCCACACTACGTACAGCAATCAGCCCCAGCATTTT.

This clone was observed a handful of times. This chain connects TRBV4-1 to TRBJ2-3; D unresolved. The CDR3 sequence is 13 residues long. Between the trimmed V and J ends, which lost 6 bases and 0 bases, there was a span of 7 bases. Germline CDR1 reads MGHRA; CDR2 reads YSYEKL. The CDR3, as DNA: TGCGCCAGCAGTCCTCCCAGCACAGATACGCAGTATTTT. Protein sequence: CASSPPSTDTQYF.

The CDR3 sequence: CASSVRQGLGYEQYF. The CDR3 DNA reads TGTGCCAGCAGTGTCAGACAGGGGTTAGGGTACGAGCAGTACTTC. The rearrangement uses TRBV25-1 and TRBJ2-7; 8 positions match TRBD1. The germline gives CDR1 MGHDK, CDR2 SYGVNS. This CDR3 contains 15 residues. Trimming removed 4 bases from V and 4 bases from J; junction bases left unmatched: 9.

The gene calls are TRBV7-9 and TRBJ2-3; 13 positions match TRBD2. Looked up from germline, CDR1 is SEHNR and CDR2 is FQNEAQ (reference sequence). V lost 6 bases, J lost 5 bases, and 14 bases stayed unmatched. This CDR3 has 18 residues. The CDR3 loop is CASRKGGGLAGEQDTQYF. The CDR3 bases are TGTGCCAGCAGAAAAGGGGGTGGACTAGCGGGAGAACAAGATACGCAGTATTTT.

The V gene is TRBV5-6, the J gene TRBJ2-7, with 8 bases lining up with TRBD1. V shed 0 bases and J 0 bases; nucleotides not matched to a gene: 5. This CDR3 region has 16 residues. In germline, CDR1 is SGHDT, CDR2 YYEEEE. The CDR3 nucleotides are TGTGCCAGCAGCTTGGTGGGGGGACAGGTCTCCTACGAGCAGTACTTC. Amino acid sequence: CASSLVGGQVSYEQYF.

This clone came up once. The V gene is TRBV11-2, the J gene TRBJ2-6; D may be TRBD1 (6 bases). Germline V gene sequence: CDR1 SGHAT, CDR2 FQNNGV. V was cut by 4 bases and J by 0 bases, with 10 bases left in between. The CDR3 contains 16 residues. As DNA, the CDR3 is TGTGCCAGCAGCTCGGGGACATTCTCTGGGGCCAACGTCCTGACTTTC. The encoded protein is CASSSGTFSGANVLTF.

This chain joins TRBV5-1 and TRBJ1-1; perhaps TRBD1 as D (5 bases). The CDR3 is made up of 15 amino acids. The V end lost 0 bases, the J end lost 0 bases, and 9 bases lay between the germline ends. The germline CDR1 and CDR2 sequences are SGHRS and YFSETQ. The CDR3 DNA follows: TGCGCCAGCAGCTTGGAGGCAGGGCTGAACACTGAAGCTTTCTTT. Protein sequence: CASSLEAGLNTEAFF.

The V gene is TRBV5-4, the J gene TRBJ2-1; D uncertain. V dropped 6 bases and J dropped 4 bases, with 11 bases sitting between them. The V gene's germline CDR1 is SGHNT and CDR2 YYREEE (reference sequence). The CDR3 contains 13 residues. The CDR3 coding sequence is TGTGCCAGCACTATCGGAGATTACAATGAGCAGTTCTTC. This gives the protein CASTIGDYNEQFF.

There are a few counts of this clone. J is TRBJ2-7 and V is TRBV19; 7 nucleotides line up with TRBD1. After removal of 5 bases from V and 6 bases from J, the junction contained 13 bases not matched to a gene. This CDR3 has 15 amino acids. The germline CDR1 and CDR2 sequences are LNHDA and SQIVND (reference sequence). DNA of the CDR3: TGTGCCAGTAGTGCCGGGACAGCCAAGAGGGGCGAGCAGTACTTC. Its protein is CASSAGTAKRGEQYF.

The CDR3 sequence: CASSSGGGAGLTYNEQFF. The CDR3 bases are TGTGCCAGCAGCTCCGGAGGGGGAGCGGGGTTGACCTACAATGAGCAGTTCTTC. The chain recombines TRBV5-4 with TRBJ2-1; D is perhaps TRBD2 (7 bases). The CDR3 length is 18 residues. V was clipped by 3 bases and J by 2 bases, with 21 bases between them. CDR1 is SGHNT and CDR2 is YYREEE in the germline V gene (reference sequence).

The rearrangement uses TRBV6-5 and TRBJ2-5, with 7 nucleotides matching TRBD2. The junction had 7 bases not matched to a gene; V was cut back by 5 bases and J by 4 bases. This CDR3 comprises 14 residues. Germline assignment: CDR1 MNHEY and CDR2 SVGAGI. The DNA for the CDR3 is TGTGCCAGCAGTCGGGAGGCCCGGGCAGAGACCCAGTACTTC. Amino acids: CASSREARAETQYF.

The chain employs TRBV19 and TRBJ2-5; 8 bases agree with TRBD2. Per germline, CDR1 LNHDA and CDR2 SQIVND (reference sequence). The trim removed 6 bases at V and 4 bases at J, leaving 10 bases unmatched. The CDR3 contains 15 residues. The CDR3, as DNA: TGTGCCAGTAGCTTATATAGCGGGATAAGAGAGACCCAGTACTTC. Its protein is CASSLYSGIRETQYF.